This TCR beta chain was found in a study of cytomegalovirus exposure and HLA in healthy donors. General study points: Researchers reported in a later analysis that common viral pathogens appeared linked to several top clusters. A later analysis linked a missense DCLRE1C variant to TCR beta V- and J-gene trimming.

Those who donated were healthy bone marrow donors. About this clone itself: Its target is not known. The junction shows a germline mismatch at one end, possibly a read error. Other DNA sequences in the same sample also yield this CDR3.

Primers: 60 Vbeta forward and 13 Jbeta reverse. Sequencing used immunoSEQ multiplex PCR; TCRdb keeps in-frame clones, though not all of them. This table has tens of thousands of clones, approximately 70% appearing once. The TCR comes from a woman in her fifties or sixties in good health and CMV-seropositive. The specimen was PBMCs.

CDR3 sequence (DNA): TGTGCCACCAGCAGAGAGAGCGCAGGGGGAGTGAACACTGAAGCCTTCTTT. The encoded protein is CATSRESAGGVNTEAFF. The chain has TRBV15 and TRBJ1-1; 7 bases line up with TRBD1. This CDR3 region has 17 residues. Looked up from germline, CDR1 is LNHNV and CDR2 is YYDKDF (reference sequence).